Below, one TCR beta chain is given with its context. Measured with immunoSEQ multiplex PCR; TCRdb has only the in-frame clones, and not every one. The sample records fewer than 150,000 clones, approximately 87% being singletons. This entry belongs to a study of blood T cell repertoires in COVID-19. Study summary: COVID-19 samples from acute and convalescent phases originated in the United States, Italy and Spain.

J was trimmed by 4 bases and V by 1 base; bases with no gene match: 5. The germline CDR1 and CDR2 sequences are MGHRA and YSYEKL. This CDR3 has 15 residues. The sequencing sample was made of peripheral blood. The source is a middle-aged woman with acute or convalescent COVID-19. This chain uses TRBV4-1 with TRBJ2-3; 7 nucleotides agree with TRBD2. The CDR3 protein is CASSQGLASADTQYF. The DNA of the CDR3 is TGCGCCAGCAGCCAAGGACTAGCCTCCGCAGATACGCAGTATTTT.